This T cell receptor (beta chain) was captured in a study of T cells in Graves' hyperthyroidism and ophthalmopathy. The blood specimen was taken at initial hyperthyroidism diagnosis, before any ophthalmopathy symptoms. Authors of the study amplified TCR beta CDR3 regions from RNA transcripts. An initial round of RT-PCR targeting the TCR CDR3 relied on the HTBI primer set. Using its own MiXCR run on the multiplex PCR reads, TCRdb lists one record per CDR3 protein. This sample yields around 250,000 distinct CDR3 sequences, of which roughly 15% are seen a single time; less than 15% belongs to the top ten. Material: blood. This clonotype was sampled from a woman in her forties with Graves' hyperthyroidism that later progressed to Graves' ophthalmopathy.

CDR3 protein: CSAINTGTGFYEQYF. The CDR3 region has the DNA TGCAGTGCTATAAACACCGGGACAGGTTTCTACGAGCAGTACTTC. The V call is TRBV20-1, the J call TRBJ2-7; 8 bases agree with TRBD1. The CDR3 spans 15 residues. V lost 4 bases to trimming and J lost 3 bases; unmatched junction nucleotides: 11. CDR1 and CDR2 from the germline V gene are DFQATT and SNEGSKA (reference sequence).